The rows below give T cell receptor beta chains drawn from one sample of a study of shared clonotypes between healthy human individuals. Profiling relied on immunoSEQ multiplex PCR, and the TCRdb table lists in-frame clones only, not all of them. The table lists about 510,000 clones, 90% to 96% of them singletons. Sequencing used naive CD4+ T cells sorted from blood. All receptors derive from a woman aged 25 to 39 in good health. Both conserved end residues are part of each CDR3. D genes are given only for firm matches. Size tells how often a clone was seen (once, few, many) or the class of an expanded clone, and some rows leave it out.

TRBJ2-1	TRBV27	.	TRBD2	TGTGCCAGCAGTTCCGCTAGGACTAGCGGCAACAATGAGCAGTTCTTC	CASSSARTSGNNEQFF
TRBJ2-1	TRBV15	.	.	TGTGCCACCAGCAGGTGGGACCTAAACAATGAGCAGTTCTTC	CATSRWDLNNEQFF
TRBJ2-1	TRBV28	.	TRBD2	TGTGCCAGCAGTTCAAGCGGGAGCTCCTACAATGAGCAGTTCTTC	CASSSSGSSYNEQFF
TRBJ1-3	TRBV21-1	.	.	TGTGCCAGCAGTCTTACACTATACTCTGGAAACACCATATATTTT	CASSLTLYSGNTIYF
TRBJ2-7	TRBV18	.	.	TGTGCCAGCTCCGACCGGGGTTACGAGCAGTACTTC	CASSDRGYEQYF
TRBJ2-3	TRBV5-4	.	TRBD2	TGTGCCAGCAGCTTGCTCCTTAGCGGGAGAGGAAGCACAGATACGCAGTATTTT	CASSLLLSGRGSTDTQYF
TRBJ2-7	TRBV4-1	.	.	TGCGCCAGCAGCCAAGGGCGACAGTTAAGCTCCTACGAGCAGTACTTC	CASSQGRQLSSYEQYF
TRBJ2-7	TRBV28	.	TRBD1	TGTGCCAGCAGATTGGGACAGGGGCGCTACGAGCAGTACTTC	CASRLGQGRYEQYF
TRBJ2-7	TRBV5-4	.	.	TGTGCCAGCAGCCTCGCACTCAGTAATACCTACGAGCAGTACTTC	CASSLALSNTYEQYF
TRBJ1-5	TRBV18	.	.	TGTGCCAGCTCTCGGGGGAGCAATCAGCCCCAGCATTTT	CASSRGSNQPQHF
TRBJ1-1	TRBV7-9	.	.	TGTGCCAGCAGCCCCTTAAGTCATAACGGGGGGACTGAAGCTTTCTTT	CASSPLSHNGGTEAFF
TRBJ1-5	TRBV28	.	TRBD1	TGTGCCAGCAGACCACCGGGACAGGGGAATCAGCCCCAGCATTTT	CASRPPGQGNQPQHF
TRBJ2-1	TRBV15	.	.	TGTGCCACCAGCAGATCCGTTGGGCTAGCGGACAGCAATGAGCAGTTCTTC	CATSRSVGLADSNEQFF
TRBJ2-7	TRBV28	.	.	TGTGCCAGCAGTTTAGGGCACAGTCTCAATTACGAGCAGTACTTC	CASSLGHSLNYEQYF
TRBJ2-7	TRBV28	.	TRBD2	TGTGCCAGCAGTTTATCGGCTAGCGGCTACGAGCAGTACTTC	CASSLSASGYEQYF
TRBJ2-7	TRBV5-8	.	.	TGTGCCAGCAGCTTGGACAGGGACGGACGGACTGCCTCCTACGAGCAGTACTTC	CASSLDRDGRTASYEQYF
TRBJ1-5	TRBV4-1	.	.	TGCGCCAGCAGCCGAGACGGCAATCAGCCCCAGCATTTT	CASSRDGNQPQHF
TRBJ2-3	TRBV28	.	.	TGTGCCAGCAGCCGACGGCGGGGCACAGATACGCAGTATTTT	CASSRRRGTDTQYF
TRBJ2-7	TRBV5-5	.	.	TGTGCCAGCACCCAGGGGAGGTACGAGCAGTACTTC	CASTQGRYEQYF
TRBJ2-3	TRBV7-3	.	.	TGTGCCAGCAGCTTATGGGCCGTTGGAAAGAAAAGCACAGATACGCAGTATTTT	CASSLWAVGKKSTDTQYF
TRBJ2-1	TRBV30	.	.	TGTGCCTGTTCCTCCGGGATCAACAATGAGCAGTTCTTC	CACSSGINNEQFF
TRBJ2-3	TRBV7-3	.	.	TGTGCCAGCAGCGCCCCCCCCTACACAGATACGCAGTATTTT	CASSAPPYTDTQYF
TRBJ2-1	TRBV18	.	TRBD2	TGTGCCAGCTCACCACCGGGACTAGCGGGAGTGGGAGAGCAGTTCTTC	CASSPPGLAGVGEQFF
TRBJ1-2	TRBV5-1	.	TRBD1	TGCGCCAGCAGCTTGGGGGACAGTGGGTTGAACTATGGCTACACCTTC	CASSLGDSGLNYGYTF
TRBJ2-2	TRBV11-2	.	TRBD1	TGTGCCAGCAGCTTAGGGGGACAGTCCTTTGGCACCGGGGAGCTGTTTTTT	CASSLGGQSFGTGELFF
TRBJ2-7	TRBV5-1	.	.	TGCGCCAGCAGCGGGGCTAGTACCCCCTACGAGCAGTACTTC	CASSGASTPYEQYF
TRBJ2-5	TRBV2	once	TRBD1	TGTGCCAGCAGTGAATGGGGGACAGAAGGGCCCACCCAGTACTTC	CASSEWGTEGPTQYF
TRBJ2-5	TRBV19	.	TRBD2	TGTGCCAGTAGTACTCCGATACTAGCGGGAGGGACGGAAGAGACCCAGTACTTC	CASSTPILAGGTEETQYF
TRBJ2-3	TRBV5-8	.	TRBD1	TGTGCCAGCAGCTCGGGACAGGGCACAGATACGCAGTATTTT	CASSSGQGTDTQYF
TRBJ2-2	TRBV4-1	.	.	TGCGCCAGCAGCCCCACTTGGGCAGCCGGGGAGCTGTTTTTT	CASSPTWAAGELFF
TRBJ1-1	TRBV11-3	.	.	TGTGCCAGCAGCTTTGCTTGGGACACTGAAGCTTTCTTT	CASSFAWDTEAFF
TRBJ2-7	TRBV28	.	TRBD2	TGTGCCAGCAGTTTGTCTAGCGGCTCCTACGAGCAGTACTTC	CASSLSSGSYEQYF
TRBJ1-1	TRBV11-2	.	.	TGTGCCAGCAGCTTAGCAACAGACACTGAAGCTTTCTTT	CASSLATDTEAFF
TRBJ2-1	TRBV19	.	TRBD2	TGTGCCAGTAGTATAGATCTCTATCAGGCGAGGAGCGGGGTCGAGCAGTTCTTC	CASSIDLYQARSGVEQFF
TRBJ1-5	TRBV6-5	.	TRBD1	TGTGCCAGCTCTTCCGGGACAGGGGCGGGTCAGCCCCAGCATTTT	CASSSGTGAGQPQHF
TRBJ2-7	TRBV4-1	.	TRBD1	TGCGCCAGCAGCCCAGACCGGGACAGGCCTAGGGAGCAGTACTTC	CASSPDRDRPREQYF
TRBJ2-3	TRBV10-1	.	TRBD1	TGCGCCAGCAGTGATTACAGGGGCGTTGGGACGCAGTATTTT	CASSDYRGVGTQYF
TRBJ2-1	TRBV7-9	.	.	TGTGCCAGCAGCTTAGAACCGGGGCGATACGACAATGAGCAGTTCTTC	CASSLEPGRYDNEQFF
TRBJ2-2	TRBV7-9	.	.	TGTGCCAGCAGCTTAGCGGGGGCCCTCCGCCACGGGGAGCTGTTTTTT	CASSLAGALRHGELFF
TRBJ2-1	TRBV28	.	.	TGTGCCAGCAGTTTATCCTTCGGCGGGGCTCCCTCCTACAATGAGCAGTTCTTC	CASSLSFGGAPSYNEQFF
TRBJ2-7	TRBV6-7	.	.	TGTGCCAGCCTGGGGGAGCAGTACTTC	CASLGEQYF
TRBJ2-3	TRBV2	.	.	TGTGCCAGCTCTTGGCGGCAGTACACAGATACGCAGTATTTT	CASSWRQYTDTQYF
TRBJ2-4	TRBV19	.	.	TGTGCCAGTAGTATTAGGGGGGGCGCGGCCAAAAACATTCAGTACTTC	CASSIRGGAAKNIQYF
TRBJ2-7	TRBV10-3	.	TRBD2	TGTGCCATCGGACCCGAAGGAGGGACTAGCGACTCCTACGAGCAGTACTTC	CAIGPEGGTSDSYEQYF
TRBJ1-5	TRBV2	.	TRBD1	TGTGCCAGCAGTCGACAGGGGGTGGGCAATCAGCCCCAGCATTTT	CASSRQGVGNQPQHF
TRBJ1-4	TRBV30	once	TRBD1	TGTGCCTCCACTTCTGTCGGGACAGGGATTGAAAAACTGTTTTTT	CASTSVGTGIEKLFF
TRBJ1-5	TRBV11-2	.	.	TGTGCCAGCAGCTTGAACGCAAATCAGCCCCAGCATTTT	CASSLNANQPQHF
TRBJ1-2	TRBV2	.	.	TGTGCCAGCAGTACAGGCGGAGACTATGGCTACACCTTC	CASSTGGDYGYTF
TRBJ1-1	TRBV10-1	.	TRBD1	TGCGCCAGCAGCTTTGACAGGGACCTGAACACTGAAGCTTTCTTT	CASSFDRDLNTEAFF
TRBJ2-7	TRBV5-4	.	TRBD2	TGTGCCAGCAGCCCATCAAGGACTAGCTCCTACGAGCAGTACTTC	CASSPSRTSSYEQYF
TRBJ1-1	TRBV6-6	.	.	TGTGCCAGCAGTTACTCGGAGGGTGGGGCTTTCTTT	CASSYSEGGAFF
TRBJ1-1	TRBV9	.	.	TGTGCCAGCAGGGGAGACCCTGGCACTGAAGCTTTCTTT	CASRGDPGTEAFF
TRBJ1-2	TRBV2	.	.	TGTGCCACCACGATGCGGGGGAACTATGGCTACACCTTC	CATTMRGNYGYTF
TRBJ1-1	TRBV5-6	.	.	TGTGCCAGCAGCTTGTTTGGGACGGGGAACACTGAAGCTTTCTTT	CASSLFGTGNTEAFF
TRBJ2-3	TRBV4-1	.	.	TGCGCCAGCAGCCAACAAACAGGGAGGGACACAGATACGCAGTATTTT	CASSQQTGRDTDTQYF
TRBJ2-1	TRBV5-1	.	.	TGCGCCAGCAGCCAGCCCGGGAGCATCTACAATGAGCAGTTCTTC	CASSQPGSIYNEQFF
TRBJ1-5	TRBV7-3	.	TRBD1	TGTGCCAGCAGCTTAACCCCGACAGGGGGGCAGCCCCAGCATTTT	CASSLTPTGGQPQHF
TRBJ2-6	TRBV6-1	.	.	TGTGCCAGCAGTGCCCCCATGGCCGTGACCTCTGGGGCCAACGTCCTGACTTTC	CASSAPMAVTSGANVLTF
TRBJ1-4	TRBV18	.	.	TGTGCCAGCTCACCACAGGGACCTGCAACTAATGAAAAACTGTTTTTT	CASSPQGPATNEKLFF